This T cell receptor beta chain was captured by sequencing in a study of radiotherapy plus CTLA-4 blockade in lung cancer. Produced via immunoSEQ multiplex PCR; TCRdb's table is partial and in-frame only. The sample lists 110,000 or so clones, about 83% occurring once. Those with chemo-refractory metastatic non-small-cell lung cancer were treated with focal radiation combined with CTLA-4 blockade using ipilimumab. As concerns this clone: The target antigen is unknown.

Looked up from germline, CDR1 is MNHNS and CDR2 is SASEGT. Deletions cut 6 bases from V and 5 bases from J, with 10 bases between. CDR3 length: 12 amino acids. General study results and limits: Early shifts in blood T cell clones, with interferon-beta, reportedly predicted response best.

The sample here was peripheral blood, taken from a patient treated with radiotherapy plus ipilimumab. The genes are TRBV6-1 and TRBJ1-1; the D gene is possibly TRBD1 (6 bases). The sequence was obtained from a human donor with non-small cell lung cancer who had a partial response to radiotherapy plus ipilimumab. Written as DNA, the CDR3 is TGTGCCAGCAGGGACACAGGGACTGAAGCTTTCTTT. Translating it yields CASRDTGTEAFF.